This T cell receptor beta chain was retrieved from a study of CD8+ T cells in alopecia areata. Treatment indicated: oral pan-JAK inhibitor, 5-10 mg twice daily. CDR1 is GTSNPN and CDR2 is SVGIG in the germline V gene (reference sequence). The CDR3 covers 15 residues. Trimming cost V 0 bases and J 1 base, with 12 bases left between them. Sequencing relied on a cDNA template that was reverse transcribed from extracted RNA. Produced via immunoSEQ multiplex PCR; TCRdb's table is partial and in-frame only. Here the sample spans about 190,000 clones, 60% being singletons. The chain combines TRBV30 with TRBJ1-2; D perhaps matches TRBD1 (6 bases). The receptor's source is a human donor with alopecia areata. The sample consisted of CD4+ T cells sorted from blood, taken at week 4, from a patient treated with tofacitinib. The CDR3 loop reads CAWSVGGTLNYGYTF. CDR3 DNA sequence: TGTGCCTGGAGTGTCGGCGGGACACTTAACTATGGCTACACCTTC.